These T cell receptor beta chains were read from a single sample in a study of control samples from healthy donors and cancer patients. Using immunoSEQ multiplex PCR, the repertoire was profiled, and TCRdb retains in-frame clones only, with some absent. The repertoire has roughly 150,000 clones, 93% of them found once; the top ten carry more than 2%. The sequenced sample was blood. The receptors come from a man aged 50-59 years in good health. CDR3s include the opening cysteine and the closing phenylalanine or tryptophan. The D gene is left open where the match is weak. A clone size is listed for some rows: how often the clone was seen (once, few, many), or a class if it is expanded.

J gene: TRBJ2-1
clone size: few
V gene: TRBV15
D gene: TRBD1
CDR3 protein: CATSIPGQGMNEQFF
CDR3 DNA: TGTGCCACCAGCATACCGGGACAGGGCATGAATGAGCAGTTCTTC

J gene: TRBJ1-6
clone size: NA
V gene: TRBV28
D gene: NA
CDR3 protein: CATMPGFYNDSPLHF
CDR3 DNA: TGTGCCACCATGCCCGGGTTCTATAATGATTCACCCCTCCACTTT

J gene: TRBJ2-7
clone size: NA
V gene: TRBV6-1
D gene: NA
CDR3 protein: CASSEGSSYEQYF
CDR3 DNA: TGTGCCAGCAGTGAAGGTAGCTCCTACGAGCAGTACTTC

J gene: TRBJ2-1
clone size: NA
V gene: TRBV20-1
D gene: TRBD2
CDR3 protein: CSVTTSDEQFF
CDR3 DNA: TGCAGTGTCACGACTAGCGACGAGCAGTTCTTC

J gene: TRBJ2-7
clone size: NA
V gene: TRBV7-2
D gene: NA
CDR3 protein: CASGLSRSEQYF
CDR3 DNA: TGTGCCAGCGGGCTTTCTCGATCCGAGCAGTACTTC

J gene: TRBJ1-4
clone size: NA
V gene: TRBV19
D gene: NA
CDR3 protein: CVRPNNEKLFF
CDR3 DNA: TGTGTGAGACCGAATAATGAAAAACTGTTTTTT

J gene: TRBJ2-3
clone size: once
V gene: TRBV5-4
D gene: NA
CDR3 protein: CASSLPLSTDTQYF
CDR3 DNA: TGTGCCAGCAGCCTCCCACTTAGCACAGATACGCAGTATTTT

J gene: TRBJ2-3
clone size: NA
V gene: TRBV27
D gene: NA
CDR3 protein: CASSSGQLSTDTQYF
CDR3 DNA: TGTGCCAGCAGTTCAGGACAGCTGTCGACAGATACGCAGTATTTT

J gene: TRBJ1-5
clone size: NA
V gene: TRBV5-1
D gene: TRBD1
CDR3 protein: CASSPGTGNQPQHF
CDR3 DNA: TGCGCCAGCAGCCCCGGGACAGGGAATCAGCCCCAGCATTTT

J gene: TRBJ1-2
clone size: NA
V gene: TRBV7-9
D gene: NA
CDR3 protein: CASSFAGVYGYTF
CDR3 DNA: TGTGCCAGCAGCTTCGCAGGGGTGTATGGCTACACCTTC

J gene: TRBJ2-2
clone size: NA
V gene: TRBV24-1
D gene: TRBD1
CDR3 protein: CATSETGAVGELFF
CDR3 DNA: TGTGCCACCAGTGAAACAGGGGCGGTCGGGGAGCTGTTTTTT

J gene: TRBJ1-4
clone size: NA
V gene: TRBV6-1
D gene: NA
CDR3 protein: CASSGYWERTSEKLFF
CDR3 DNA: TGTGCCAGCAGTGGTTATTGGGAGCGGACTAGTGAAAAACTGTTTTTT

J gene: TRBJ2-1
clone size: NA
V gene: TRBV3-1/TRBV3-2
D gene: TRBD2
CDR3 protein: CASSQGLAGQEQFF
CDR3 DNA: TGTGCCAGCAGCCAAGGACTAGCGGGACAAGAGCAGTTCTTC

J gene: TRBJ1-2
clone size: once
V gene: TRBV6-1
D gene: TRBD1
CDR3 protein: CASSESGTGVDGYTF
CDR3 DNA: TGTGCCAGCAGTGAGTCTGGGACAGGGGTGGATGGCTACACCTTC

J gene: TRBJ2-7
clone size: NA
V gene: TRBV6-2/TRBV6-3
D gene: TRBD2
CDR3 protein: CASSYGEGKGRRASYEQYF
CDR3 DNA: TGTGCCAGCAGTTACGGGGAGGGTAAGGGAAGGCGGGCCTCCTACGAGCAGTACTTC

J gene: TRBJ2-2
clone size: NA
V gene: TRBV19
D gene: TRBD2
CDR3 protein: CATLRREGRTGELFF
CDR3 DNA: TGTGCCACATTAAGGCGGGAGGGCCGCACCGGGGAGCTGTTTTTT

J gene: TRBJ2-2
clone size: NA
V gene: TRBV6-1
D gene: NA
CDR3 protein: CASSVPKAGARGTGELFF
CDR3 DNA: TGTGCCAGCAGTGTTCCTAAGGCGGGCGCACGAGGCACCGGGGAGCTGTTTTTT

J gene: TRBJ1-4
clone size: medium-sized
V gene: TRBV4-2
D gene: NA
CDR3 protein: CASSQGSGTNEKLFF
CDR3 DNA: TGTGCCAGCAGCCAAGGATCGGGGACTAATGAAAAACTGTTTTTT

J gene: TRBJ2-6
clone size: NA
V gene: TRBV3-1/TRBV3-2
D gene: NA
CDR3 protein: CASSQRLLTGANVLTF
CDR3 DNA: TGTGCCAGCAGCCAGCGGCTTTTAACAGGGGCCAACGTCCTGACTTTC

J gene: TRBJ2-2
clone size: once
V gene: TRBV5-1
D gene: NA
CDR3 protein: CASSPTPTDSAGELFF
CDR3 DNA: TGCGCCAGCAGCCCCACTCCCACAGATAGCGCCGGGGAGCTGTTTTTT

J gene: TRBJ1-1
clone size: NA
V gene: TRBV5-1
D gene: NA
CDR3 protein: CASSPSRGGSKAFF
CDR3 DNA: TGCGCCAGCAGCCCCTCACGGGGGGGCAGTAAAGCTTTCTTT

J gene: TRBJ2-6
clone size: NA
V gene: TRBV15
D gene: NA
CDR3 protein: CATSSRNSGANVLTF
CDR3 DNA: TGTGCCACCAGCAGCAGGAATTCTGGGGCCAACGTCCTGACTTTC

J gene: TRBJ2-3
clone size: once
V gene: TRBV30
D gene: TRBD2
CDR3 protein: CAWSFLGRESGDTQYF
CDR3 DNA: TGTGCCTGGAGTTTTCTAGGGCGGGAGAGTGGAGATACGCAGTATTTT

J gene: TRBJ1-2
clone size: NA
V gene: TRBV5-1
D gene: NA
CDR3 protein: CASTTGFEDGYTF
CDR3 DNA: TGCGCCAGCACCACCGGTTTTGAGGATGGCTACACCTTC

J gene: TRBJ2-5
clone size: NA
V gene: TRBV12-3/TRBV12-4
D gene: NA
CDR3 protein: CASSSTYQETQYF
CDR3 DNA: TGTGCCAGCAGTTCGACATACCAAGAGACCCAGTACTTC

J gene: TRBJ1-2
clone size: NA
V gene: TRBV3-1/TRBV3-2
D gene: TRBD1
CDR3 protein: CASSPGTGTYGYTF
CDR3 DNA: TGTGCCAGCAGCCCGGGGACAGGGACTTATGGCTACACCTTC

J gene: TRBJ1-5
clone size: NA
V gene: TRBV10-3
D gene: TRBD1
CDR3 protein: CAISDQTGERGRQPQHF
CDR3 DNA: TGTGCCATCAGTGATCAGACAGGGGAGAGGGGGAGGCAGCCCCAGCATTTT

J gene: TRBJ2-2
clone size: NA
V gene: TRBV10-3
D gene: NA
CDR3 protein: CAISLSGEGGELFF
CDR3 DNA: TGTGCCATCAGCCTTTCAGGGGAGGGCGGGGAGCTGTTTTTT

J gene: TRBJ2-3
clone size: NA
V gene: TRBV25-1
D gene: NA
CDR3 protein: CASSVQGSRDTQYF
CDR3 DNA: TGTGCCAGCAGTGTGCAAGGGAGCCGGGATACGCAGTATTTT

J gene: TRBJ1-6
clone size: NA
V gene: TRBV5-6
D gene: NA
CDR3 protein: CASSLFGTENSPLHF
CDR3 DNA: TGTGCCAGCAGCTTATTTGGAACAGAGAATTCACCCCTCCACTTT

J gene: TRBJ1-3
clone size: NA
V gene: TRBV28
D gene: NA
CDR3 protein: CAGSRQGGNTIYF
CDR3 DNA: TGTGCCGGCTCCAGGCAGGGAGGAAACACCATATATTTT

J gene: TRBJ1-2
clone size: NA
V gene: TRBV28
D gene: NA
CDR3 protein: CASSWVGTPQHHGYTF
CDR3 DNA: TGTGCCAGCAGTTGGGTCGGGACACCCCAACACCATGGCTACACCTTC

J gene: TRBJ2-1
clone size: NA
V gene: TRBV19
D gene: NA
CDR3 protein: CASNTLEGAVGNNEQFF
CDR3 DNA: TGTGCCAGTAACACCCTGGAGGGTGCTGTGGGAAACAATGAGCAGTTCTTC

J gene: TRBJ1-5
clone size: NA
V gene: TRBV3-1/TRBV3-2
D gene: TRBD1
CDR3 protein: CASSQGTGGVNQPQHF
CDR3 DNA: TGTGCCAGCAGCCAAGGGACAGGGGGTGTCAATCAGCCCCAGCATTTT

J gene: TRBJ1-3
clone size: NA
V gene: TRBV12-5
D gene: NA
CDR3 protein: CASGLSGAGNTIYF
CDR3 DNA: TGTGCTAGTGGTTTGTCAGGGGCTGGAAACACCATATATTTT

J gene: TRBJ2-5
clone size: NA
V gene: TRBV5-1
D gene: TRBD2
CDR3 protein: CASSIGRGQETQYF
CDR3 DNA: TGCGCCAGCAGCATCGGGAGGGGCCAAGAGACCCAGTACTTC

J gene: TRBJ2-4
clone size: once
V gene: TRBV5-1
D gene: NA
CDR3 protein: CASSPHRVGDIQYF
CDR3 DNA: TGCGCCAGCAGCCCACACAGGGTGGGGGACATTCAGTACTTC

J gene: TRBJ2-1
clone size: NA
V gene: TRBV5-8
D gene: TRBD2
CDR3 protein: CASSLGLAGNDEQFF
CDR3 DNA: TGTGCCAGCAGCTTGGGACTAGCGGGAAACGATGAGCAGTTCTTC

J gene: TRBJ1-1
clone size: NA
V gene: TRBV10-3
D gene: NA
CDR3 protein: CAISPQTSGNTEAFF
CDR3 DNA: TGTGCCATCAGCCCCCAGACGAGTGGGAACACTGAAGCTTTCTTT

J gene: TRBJ1-2
clone size: NA
V gene: TRBV5-1
D gene: NA
CDR3 protein: CASSLEQSGYGYTF
CDR3 DNA: TGCGCCAGCAGCTTGGAGCAGTCCGGGTATGGCTACACCTTC